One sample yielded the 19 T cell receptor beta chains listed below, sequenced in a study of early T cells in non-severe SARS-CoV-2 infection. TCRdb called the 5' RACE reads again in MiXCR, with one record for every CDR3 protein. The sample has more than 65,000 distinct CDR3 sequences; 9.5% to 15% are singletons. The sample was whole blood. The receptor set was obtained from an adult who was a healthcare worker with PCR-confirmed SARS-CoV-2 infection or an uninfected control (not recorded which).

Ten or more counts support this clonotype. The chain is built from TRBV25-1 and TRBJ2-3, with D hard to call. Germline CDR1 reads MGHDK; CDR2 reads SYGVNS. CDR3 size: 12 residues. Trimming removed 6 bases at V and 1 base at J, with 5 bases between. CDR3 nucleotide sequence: TGTGCCAGCAGCGGTCGCACAGATACGCAGTATTTT. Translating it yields CASSGRTDTQYF. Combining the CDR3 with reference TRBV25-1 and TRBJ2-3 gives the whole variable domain EADIYQTPRYLVIGTGKKITLECSQTMGHDKMYWYQQDPGMELHLIHYSYGVNSTEKGDLSSESTVSRIRTEHFPLTLESARPSHTSQYLCASSGRTDTQYFGPGTRLTVL.

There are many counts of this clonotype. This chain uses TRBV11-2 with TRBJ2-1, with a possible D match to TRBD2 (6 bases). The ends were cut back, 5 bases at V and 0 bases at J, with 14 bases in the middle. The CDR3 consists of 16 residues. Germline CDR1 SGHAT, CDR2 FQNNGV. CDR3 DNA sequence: TGTGCCAGCAGCCCGCGGGACCTCAGCTCCTACAATGAGCAGTTCTTC. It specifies CASSPRDLSSYNEQFF.

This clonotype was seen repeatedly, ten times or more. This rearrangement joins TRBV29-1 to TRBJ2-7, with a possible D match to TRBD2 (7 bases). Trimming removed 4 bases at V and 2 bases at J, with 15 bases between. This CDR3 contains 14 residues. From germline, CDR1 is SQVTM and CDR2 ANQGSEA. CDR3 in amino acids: CSVGARGGTYEQYF. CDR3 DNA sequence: TGCAGCGTTGGGGCGAGGGGGGGAACCTACGAGCAGTACTTC.

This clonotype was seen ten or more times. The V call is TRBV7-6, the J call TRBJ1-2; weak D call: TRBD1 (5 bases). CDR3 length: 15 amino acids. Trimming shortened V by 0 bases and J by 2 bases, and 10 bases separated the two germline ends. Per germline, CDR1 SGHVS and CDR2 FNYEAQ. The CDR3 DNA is TGTGCCAGCAGCTTAGCGGCTGACAGCAACTATGGCTACACCTTC. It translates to CASSLAADSNYGYTF.

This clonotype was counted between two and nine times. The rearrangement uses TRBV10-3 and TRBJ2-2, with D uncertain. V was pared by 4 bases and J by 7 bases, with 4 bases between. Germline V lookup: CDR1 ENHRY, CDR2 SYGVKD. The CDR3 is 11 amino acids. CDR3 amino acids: CAISGDGELFF. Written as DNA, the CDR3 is TGTGCCATCAGTGGGGACGGGGAGCTGTTTTTT.

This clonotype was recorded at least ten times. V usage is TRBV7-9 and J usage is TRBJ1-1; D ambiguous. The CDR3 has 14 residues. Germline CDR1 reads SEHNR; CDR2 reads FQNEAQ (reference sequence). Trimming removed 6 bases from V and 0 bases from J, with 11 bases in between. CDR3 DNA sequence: TGTGCCAGCAGGGTCGGCGGGGTGAACACTGAAGCTTTCTTT. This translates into CASRVGGVNTEAFF.

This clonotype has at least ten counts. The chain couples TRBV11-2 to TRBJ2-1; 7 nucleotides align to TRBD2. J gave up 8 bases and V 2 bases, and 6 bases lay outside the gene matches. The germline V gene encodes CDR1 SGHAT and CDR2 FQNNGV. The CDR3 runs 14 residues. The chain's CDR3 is CASSLTSEGDEQFF. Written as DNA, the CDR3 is TGTGCCAGCAGCTTAACTAGCGAAGGGGATGAGCAGTTCTTC. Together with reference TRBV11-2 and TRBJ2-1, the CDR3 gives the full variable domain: EAGVAQSPRYKIIEKRQSVAFWCNPISGHATLYWYQQILGQGPKLLIQFQNNGVVDDSQLPKDRFSAERLKGVDSTLKIQPAKLEDSAVYLCASSLTSEGDEQFFGPGTRLTVL.

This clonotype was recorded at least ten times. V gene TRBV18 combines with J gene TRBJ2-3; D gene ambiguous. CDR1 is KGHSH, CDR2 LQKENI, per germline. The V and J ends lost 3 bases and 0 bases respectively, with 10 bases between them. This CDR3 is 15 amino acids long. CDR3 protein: CASSPSSGSTDTQYF. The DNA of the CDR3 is TGTGCCAGCTCACCGTCGTCCGGAAGCACAGATACGCAGTATTTT.

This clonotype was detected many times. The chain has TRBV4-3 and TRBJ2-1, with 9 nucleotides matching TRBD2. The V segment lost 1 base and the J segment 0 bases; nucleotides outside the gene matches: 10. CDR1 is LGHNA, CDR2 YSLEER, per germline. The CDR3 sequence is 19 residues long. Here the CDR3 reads CASSQAASGAPSSYNEQFF. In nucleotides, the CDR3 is TGCGCCAGCAGCCAAGCGGCTAGCGGGGCCCCGAGCTCCTACAATGAGCAGTTCTTC.

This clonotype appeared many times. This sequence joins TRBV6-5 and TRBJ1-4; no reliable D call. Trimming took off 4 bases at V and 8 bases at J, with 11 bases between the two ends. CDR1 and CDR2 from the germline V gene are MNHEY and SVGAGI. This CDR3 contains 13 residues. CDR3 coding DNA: TGTGCCAGCAGTTTAGCCCGATGGGAAAAACTGTTTTTT. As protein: CASSLARWEKLFF.

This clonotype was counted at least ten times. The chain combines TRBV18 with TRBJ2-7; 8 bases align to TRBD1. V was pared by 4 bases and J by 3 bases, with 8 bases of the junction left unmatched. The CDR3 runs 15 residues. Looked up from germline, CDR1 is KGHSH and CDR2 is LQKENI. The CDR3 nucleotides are TGTGCCAGCTCACGGGTCAGGGGGCGAAACTACGAGCAGTACTTC. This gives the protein CASSRVRGRNYEQYF.

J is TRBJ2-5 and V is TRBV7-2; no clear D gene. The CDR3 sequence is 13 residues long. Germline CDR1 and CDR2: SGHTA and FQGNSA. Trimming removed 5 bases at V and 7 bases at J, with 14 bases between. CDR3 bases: TGTGCCAGCAGCCCAGACTTAAGTGGGACCCAGTACTTC. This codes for CASSPDLSGTQYF.

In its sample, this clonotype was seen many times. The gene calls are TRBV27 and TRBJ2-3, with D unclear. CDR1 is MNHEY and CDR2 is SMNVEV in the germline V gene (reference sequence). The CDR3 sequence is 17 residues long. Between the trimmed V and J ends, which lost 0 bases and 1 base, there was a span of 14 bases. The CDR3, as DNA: TGTGCCAGCAGTTTATCGAGCGTAGCTACCCGCACAGATACGCAGTATTTT. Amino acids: CASSLSSVATRTDTQYF.

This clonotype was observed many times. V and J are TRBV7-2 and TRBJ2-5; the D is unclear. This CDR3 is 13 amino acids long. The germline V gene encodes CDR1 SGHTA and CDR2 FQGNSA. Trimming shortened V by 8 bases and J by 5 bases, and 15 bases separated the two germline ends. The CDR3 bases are TGTGCCAGCGCTTGGGGTCTCGCCGAGACCCAGTACTTC. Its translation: CASAWGLAETQYF.

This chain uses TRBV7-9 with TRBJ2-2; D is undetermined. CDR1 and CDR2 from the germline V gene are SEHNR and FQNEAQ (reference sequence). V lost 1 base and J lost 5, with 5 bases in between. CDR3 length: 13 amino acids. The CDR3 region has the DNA TGTGCCAGCAGCTTAGAACTGACCGGGGAGCTGTTTTTT. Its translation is CASSLELTGELFF.

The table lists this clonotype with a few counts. The DNA for the CDR3 is TGTGCCAGCAGCCAAGCGGGACAGGGATCTGAAGCTTTCTTT. Its translation: CASSQAGQGSEAFF. The chain uses TRBV3-1 and TRBJ1-1; 9 bases map to TRBD1. The J segment lost 6 bases and the V segment lost 1 base, leaving 3 bases of the junction unmatched. The CDR3 is 14 residues long. Germline CDR1 LGHDT, CDR2 YNNKEL (reference sequence).

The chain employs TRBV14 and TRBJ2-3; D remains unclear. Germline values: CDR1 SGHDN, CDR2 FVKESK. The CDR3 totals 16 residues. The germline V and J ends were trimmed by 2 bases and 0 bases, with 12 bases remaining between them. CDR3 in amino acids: CASSQWGTPSTDTQYF. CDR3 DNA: TGTGCCAGCAGCCAATGGGGTACCCCCAGCACAGATACGCAGTATTTT.

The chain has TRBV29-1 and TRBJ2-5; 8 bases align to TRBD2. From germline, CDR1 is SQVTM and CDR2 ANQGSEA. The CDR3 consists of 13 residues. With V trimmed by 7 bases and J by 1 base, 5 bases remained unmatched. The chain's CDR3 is CSAGGGFQETQYF. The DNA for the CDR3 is TGCAGCGCCGGGGGGGGCTTCCAAGAGACCCAGTACTTC.

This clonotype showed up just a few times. The chain's CDR3 is CASSGGTGVETGELFF. The CDR3 nucleotides are TGTGCCAGCAGCGGAGGGACAGGGGTTGAGACCGGGGAGCTGTTTTTT. This rearrangement joins TRBV5-8 to TRBJ2-2; 10 positions match TRBD1. In germline, CDR1 is SGHTS, CDR2 YDEGEE. The CDR3 loop spans 16 amino acids. V lost 4 bases, J lost 5 bases, and 8 bases stayed unmatched.